This T cell receptor (beta chain) was recorded in a study of breast tumors, draining lymph nodes, adjacent tissues. Whole-study results and caveats: Tumors had less TCR diversity than lymph nodes, more than nontumor tissue. That most tumor T cells come from lymph nodes remained unproven. Luminal-like breast cancer showed significantly higher tumor–nontumor repertoire similarity than basal-like.

On this clonotype itself: Its antigen is currently unknown.

A single record per CDR3 protein comes from TCRdb applying MiXCR to the multiplex PCR reads. Here the sample spans over 10,000 distinct CDR3 sequences, roughly half being singletons. The CDR3 totals 17 residues. Trimming at V came to 5 bases and at J to 5 bases, leaving 10 bases not matched to a gene. Germline V gene lookup returns CDR1 SGHTA and CDR2 FQGTGA. The chain combines TRBV7-3 with TRBJ2-1; 12 bases match TRBD2. What was sequenced was tumor-adjacent breast tissue. The clonotype originates from a female donor with breast cancer. Some clones in this sample may be carry-over from other donors' samples. CDR3: CASSPTLGTSGHNEQFF. The CDR3 nucleotides are TGTGCCAGCAGCCCAACGTTAGGGACTAGCGGGCACAATGAGCAGTTCTTC.